A selection of T cell receptor beta chains follows, all from one sample in a study of blood T cell repertoires in COVID-19. The table came from immunoSEQ multiplex PCR; TCRdb's copy has only in-frame clones and leaves some out. The sample lists a few hundred thousand clones, 70% to 90% occurring once. Sequenced: PBMCs or T cells enriched from blood (not recorded which). These receptors all come from a man aged 35 to 55 who had recovered from COVID-19. The CDR3 runs from the conserved cysteine through the conserved F or W. The order of the fields is J gene, clone size, D gene, V gene, CDR3 DNA, CDR3 protein. D genes are given only for firm matches. Clone size, where shown, is once, few, many, or a class for clones that have expanded.

TRBJ2-1 | few | TRBD2 | TRBV10-1 | TGCGCCAGCAGAGCGGGACCTGGCCTAGGGGATGAGCAGTTCTTC | CASRAGPGLGDEQFF
TRBJ1-6 | NA | NA | TRBV15 | TGTGCCACCCGCCGGGACACCTCTAATTCACCCCTCCACTTT | CATRRDTSNSPLHF
TRBJ2-3 | NA | TRBD1 | TRBV23-1 | TGCGCCAGCAGTCAAACGAAGACCGGGACAGGGTTGACAGATACGCAGTATTTT | CASSQTKTGTGLTDTQYF
TRBJ2-1 | NA | TRBD2 | TRBV12-5 | TGTGCTAGTGGTTTGGTACGGTCGGGACTATCCACCAATGAGCAGTTCTTC | CASGLVRSGLSTNEQFF
TRBJ2-2 | NA | TRBD1 | TRBV2 | TGTGCCAGCAGTGACGGACAGGGTGGGACCGGGGAGCTGTTTTTT | CASSDGQGGTGELFF
TRBJ2-1 | NA | TRBD1 | TRBV10-2 | TGCGCCAGCAGTCGTAGGAACCGGACAGGGGCGCGAAATGAGCAGTTCTTC | CASSRRNRTGARNEQFF
TRBJ1-2 | NA | NA | TRBV27 | TGTGCCAGCAGTTTCAAGGGAGACTATGGCTACACCTTC | CASSFKGDYGYTF
TRBJ1-4 | NA | TRBD1 | TRBV3-1/TRBV3-2 | TGTGCCAGCAGCCGACAGGGCCTTGCTAATGAAAAACTGTTTTTT | CASSRQGLANEKLFF
TRBJ1-5 | NA | TRBD1 | TRBV7-9 | TGTGCCAGCAGCCATAGGGGGCTCCGACAGCCCCAGCATTTT | CASSHRGLRQPQHF
TRBJ2-7 | NA | TRBD1 | TRBV19 | TGTGCCAGTAGAGTACAGGGGCTGGAGATCTACGAGCAGTACTTC | CASRVQGLEIYEQYF
TRBJ1-2 | NA | TRBD1 | TRBV9 | TGTGCCAGTTCCCAGGGGGAGGTTGGCTACACCTTC | CASSQGEVGYTF
TRBJ2-5 | few | NA | TRBV9 | TGTGCCAGCAGCGTAGATGGGGGGGCGCGGGTGGAGACCCAGTACTTC | CASSVDGGARVETQYF
TRBJ2-5 | once | TRBD1 | TRBV24-1 | TGTGCCACCAGTGATCAGACAGGGGGGAAAGAGACCCAGTACTTC | CATSDQTGGKETQYF
TRBJ2-7 | once | NA | TRBV19 | TGTGCCAGTAGTCCCAGGGGGGGACAGGTGGTCCGAGCGAACGAGCAGTACTTC | CASSPRGGQVVRANEQYF
TRBJ1-1 | few | NA | TRBV28 | TGTGCCAGCAGTTTACTTCAGTCTAGTACTGAAGCTTTCTTT | CASSLLQSSTEAFF
TRBJ2-7 | NA | TRBD1 | TRBV5-1 | TGCGCCAGCAGCTCCACCGGGACAGGGAATAACGAGCAGTACTTC | CASSSTGTGNNEQYF
TRBJ1-1 | NA | NA | TRBV10-3 | TGTGCCATCGGGGCAGCCTGGGACACTGAAGCTTTCTTT | CAIGAAWDTEAFF
TRBJ1-3 | NA | NA | TRBV5-1 | TGCGCCAGCAGCTTAGGGACTTATGGAAACACCATATATTTT | CASSLGTYGNTIYF
TRBJ1-2 | NA | TRBD1 | TRBV2 | TGTGCCAGCTTACAGGGACAGGGAAACGGCTACACCTTC | CASLQGQGNGYTF
TRBJ2-7 | NA | TRBD1 | TRBV29-1 | TGCAGCGTTCGGACAGGGAACTCCTACGAGCAGTACTTC | CSVRTGNSYEQYF
TRBJ2-4 | NA | NA | TRBV29-1 | TGCAGCGTTGAAAATGAGGGACACGTAGCCAAAAACATTCAGTACTTC | CSVENEGHVAKNIQYF
TRBJ1-5 | NA | NA | TRBV5-4 | TGTGCCAGCAGCTTGAAGGACAGTGATCAGCCCCAGCATTTT | CASSLKDSDQPQHF
TRBJ2-7 | few | TRBD1 | TRBV5-5 | TGTGCCAGCAGTTCAAGGACAGGGGAAGCCTACGAGCAGTACTTC | CASSSRTGEAYEQYF
TRBJ2-2 | NA | NA | TRBV9 | TGTGCCAGCAGCGTAGGCGGGATTGGCGGGGAGCTGTTTTTT | CASSVGGIGGELFF
TRBJ1-2 | once | NA | TRBV19 | TGTGCCACAGCCCCGGGCAGGGCGGTCTCTGGCTACACCTTC | CATAPGRAVSGYTF
TRBJ2-6 | NA | TRBD1 | TRBV30 | TGTGCCTGGAGTAAAGGGACAGTTGGGGCCAACGTCCTGACTTTC | CAWSKGTVGANVLTF
TRBJ1-5 | NA | NA | TRBV18 | TGTGCCAGCTCACCGGCAGGCTTGGGCAATCAGCCCCAGCATTTT | CASSPAGLGNQPQHF
TRBJ2-4 | NA | NA | TRBV10-3 | TGTGCCATCAGTGAGTCAGCGGCAGGCATTCAGTACTTC | CAISESAAGIQYF
TRBJ1-4 | NA | NA | TRBV30 | TGTGCCTGGGGTTTCAGATACAATGAAAAACTGTTTTTT | CAWGFRYNEKLFF
TRBJ2-2 | NA | NA | TRBV5-4 | TGTGCCAGCAGCTTCGGGAGCTACGACACCGGGGAGCTGTTTTTT | CASSFGSYDTGELFF
TRBJ1-1 | NA | NA | TRBV9 | TGTGCCAGCAGCGTAGTCTCGACAGGGAACACTGAAGCTTTCTTT | CASSVVSTGNTEAFF
TRBJ2-3 | NA | TRBD1 | TRBV7-8 | TGTGCCAGCAGCTTAAGTGGGAGCAGGGGGTTTGATACGCAGTATTTT | CASSLSGSRGFDTQYF
TRBJ1-2 | few | NA | TRBV30 | TGTGCCTGGAAAGGACAGCCCTATCGCTACACCTTC | CAWKGQPYRYTF
TRBJ1-2 | once | NA | TRBV10-1 | TGCGCCAGCAGTGATGGGTATGCCCTCGGGGGCTACACCTTC | CASSDGYALGGYTF
TRBJ1-3 | NA | TRBD1 | TRBV30 | TGTGCCCGATCCGCAGGGGGGACTGGAAACACCATATATTTT | CARSAGGTGNTIYF
TRBJ1-1 | NA | NA | TRBV2 | TGTGCCAGCAGTGCGGGGACTGAAGCTTTCTTT | CASSAGTEAFF
TRBJ2-2 | NA | NA | TRBV19 | TGTGCCAGTAGTATTACGGGAAGGTCCACCGGGGAGCTGTTTTTT | CASSITGRSTGELFF
TRBJ2-6 | NA | NA | TRBV5-4 | TGTGCCAGCAGCTCACGGGGCTCTGGGGCCAACGTCCTGACTTTC | CASSSRGSGANVLTF
TRBJ1-2 | NA | NA | TRBV19 | TGTGCCAGTGGGAGAGACCCGGACTACTATGGCTACACCTTC | CASGRDPDYYGYTF
TRBJ2-7 | NA | NA | TRBV25-1 | TGTGCCAGCAGTGAATTCGCGGGCTACGAGCAGTACTTC | CASSEFAGYEQYF
TRBJ1-2 | once | TRBD1 | TRBV6-5 | TGTGCCAGCAGCCGACAGGGGGTACCCTATGGCTACACCTTC | CASSRQGVPYGYTF
TRBJ2-1 | few | NA | TRBV4-2 | TGTGCCAGCAGCTCCGGCGGGGTGGGTGGCAATGAGCAGTTCTTC | CASSSGGVGGNEQFF
TRBJ1-6 | once | TRBD1 | TRBV18 | TGTGCCAGCTCACCGGGACAGGGGTGGGATTCACCCCTCCACTTT | CASSPGQGWDSPLHF
TRBJ1-1 | NA | NA | TRBV10-3 | TGTGCCATCAGGGACCCGGACTCAACCAGGGGGAACACTGAAGCTTTCTTT | CAIRDPDSTRGNTEAFF
TRBJ1-1 | NA | NA | TRBV27 | TGTGCCAGCAGTTTGTGGGGAGGGAATGAAGCTTTCTTT | CASSLWGGNEAFF
TRBJ2-5 | NA | NA | TRBV6-5 | TGTGCCAGCAGCCGCGGAGAGACCCAGTACTTC | CASSRGETQYF
TRBJ2-5 | NA | NA | TRBV9 | TGTGCCAGCAGCTTTACGGCCCGGGGGAAAGAGACCCAGTACTTC | CASSFTARGKETQYF
TRBJ1-1 | NA | TRBD1 | TRBV5-1 | TGCGCCAGCAGCAAACAGGGGGCTCACACTGAAGCTTTCTTT | CASSKQGAHTEAFF
TRBJ2-4 | NA | NA | TRBV3-1/TRBV3-2 | TGTGCCAGCAGCCAAGAACAACAGAGAGCCAAAAACATTCAGTACTTC | CASSQEQQRAKNIQYF
TRBJ1-5 | NA | NA | TRBV12-3/TRBV12-4 | TGTGCCAGCAGCGACTTTCGCAATCAGCCCCAGCATTTT | CASSDFRNQPQHF
TRBJ2-1 | NA | TRBD2 | TRBV7-2 | TGTGCCAGCAGCTTACTAGCGGGCTCCTACAATGAGCAGTTCTTC | CASSLLAGSYNEQFF
TRBJ2-2 | NA | NA | TRBV7-9 | TGTGCCAGCAGCTTTCAGGGCGTACCGAACACCGGGGAGCTGTTTTTT | CASSFQGVPNTGELFF
TRBJ2-2 | NA | NA | TRBV14 | TGTGCCAGCAGCCAAGATGGGAGACTAAACACCGGGGAGCTGTTTTTT | CASSQDGRLNTGELFF
TRBJ2-3 | NA | NA | TRBV19 | TGTGCCAGTACCCCTGGGCGAGTCACAGATACGCAGTATTTT | CASTPGRVTDTQYF
TRBJ2-1 | NA | TRBD2 | TRBV7-9 | TGTGCCAGCAGCACCGGGACTAGCGTTACAGATGAGCAGTTCTTC | CASSTGTSVTDEQFF
TRBJ1-2 | NA | TRBD1 | TRBV2 | TGTGCCAGCATTCCGACAGGGCCCAGGGGCTACACCTTC | CASIPTGPRGYTF
TRBJ1-1 | once | TRBD1 | TRBV4-1 | TGCGCCAGCAGCCAAGATCGAATCGGAGGGGGCGAAGCTTTCTTT | CASSQDRIGGGEAFF
TRBJ1-5 | NA | TRBD1 | TRBV19 | TGTGCCAGTAGTCGGACAGGGAGCAATCAGCCCCAGCATTTT | CASSRTGSNQPQHF
TRBJ1-4 | NA | TRBD1 | TRBV5-1 | TGCGCCAGCAGCTTTCGGACAGGGGAAGAAAAACTGTTTTTT | CASSFRTGEEKLFF